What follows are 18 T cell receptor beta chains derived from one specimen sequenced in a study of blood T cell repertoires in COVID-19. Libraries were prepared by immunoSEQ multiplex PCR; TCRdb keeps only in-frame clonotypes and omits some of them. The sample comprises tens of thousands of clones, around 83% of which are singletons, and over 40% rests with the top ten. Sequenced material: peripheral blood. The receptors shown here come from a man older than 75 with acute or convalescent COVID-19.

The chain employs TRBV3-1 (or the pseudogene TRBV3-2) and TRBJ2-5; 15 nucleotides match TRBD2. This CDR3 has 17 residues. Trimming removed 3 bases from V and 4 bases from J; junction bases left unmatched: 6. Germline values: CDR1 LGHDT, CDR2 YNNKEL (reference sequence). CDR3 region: CASSHGLAGGVVETQYF. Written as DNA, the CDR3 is TGTGCCAGCAGCCACGGACTAGCGGGGGGGGTCGTAGAGACCCAGTACTTC.

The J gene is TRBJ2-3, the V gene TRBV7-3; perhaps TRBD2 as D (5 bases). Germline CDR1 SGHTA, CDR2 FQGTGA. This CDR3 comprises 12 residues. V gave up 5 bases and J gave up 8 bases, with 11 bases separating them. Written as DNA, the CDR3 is TGTGCCAGCAGCGACCCTGCGGGTACGCAGTATTTT. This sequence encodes CASSDPAGTQYF. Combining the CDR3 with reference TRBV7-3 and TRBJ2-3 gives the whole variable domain GAGVSQTPSNKVTEKGKYVELRCDPISGHTALYWYRQSLGQGPEFLIYFQGTGAADDSGLPNDRFFAVRPEGSVSTLKIQRTERGDSAVYLCASSDPAGTQYFGPGTRLTVL.

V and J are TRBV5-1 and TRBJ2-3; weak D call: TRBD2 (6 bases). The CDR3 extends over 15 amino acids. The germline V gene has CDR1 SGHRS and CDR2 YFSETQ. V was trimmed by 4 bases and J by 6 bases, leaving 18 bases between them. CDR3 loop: CASSLTGGLGDTQYF. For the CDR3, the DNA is TGCGCCAGCAGCCTCACCGGGGGATTGGGCGATACGCAGTATTTT.

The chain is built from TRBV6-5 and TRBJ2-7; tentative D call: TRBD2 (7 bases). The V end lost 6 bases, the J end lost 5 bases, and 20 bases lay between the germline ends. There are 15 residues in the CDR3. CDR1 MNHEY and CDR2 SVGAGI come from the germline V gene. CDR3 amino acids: CASRGGLQGRDEQYF. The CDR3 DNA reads TGTGCCAGCAGGGGGGGGTTACAGGGCAGGGACGAGCAGTACTTC.

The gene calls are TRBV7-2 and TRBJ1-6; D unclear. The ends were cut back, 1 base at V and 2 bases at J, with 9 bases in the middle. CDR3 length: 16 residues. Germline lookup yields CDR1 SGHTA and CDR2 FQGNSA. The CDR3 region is CASSLGGNPYNSPLHF. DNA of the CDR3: TGTGCCAGCAGCTTAGGAGGAAATCCCTATAATTCACCCCTCCACTTT.

CDR3 nucleotides: TGTGCCAGTAGTATAAAACCCGGGAGCTCCTACGAGCAGTACTTC. Translation gives CASSIKPGSSYEQYF. This chain connects TRBV19 to TRBJ2-7; D might be TRBD2 (6 bases). Trimming stripped 2 bases from V and 0 bases from J, with 11 bases between. The length of the CDR3 is 15 residues. Germline V gene data show CDR1 as LNHDA and CDR2 as SQIVND (reference sequence).

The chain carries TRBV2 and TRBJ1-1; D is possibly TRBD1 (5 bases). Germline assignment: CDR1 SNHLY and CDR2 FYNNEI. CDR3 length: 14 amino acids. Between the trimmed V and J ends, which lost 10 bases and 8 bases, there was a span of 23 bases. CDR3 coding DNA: TGTGCCACCCGGTCGGGTCAGGGTGGATCCGAAGCTTTCTTT. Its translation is CATRSGQGGSEAFF.

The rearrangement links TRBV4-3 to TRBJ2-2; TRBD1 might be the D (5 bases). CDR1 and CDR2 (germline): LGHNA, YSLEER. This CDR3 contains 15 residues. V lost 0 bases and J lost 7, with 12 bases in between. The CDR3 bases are TGCGCCAGCAGCCAAGACATTCAGGGTTACGGGGAGCTGTTTTTT. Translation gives CASSQDIQGYGELFF.

CDR3 in amino acids: CASSTGPSAGGETQYF. CDR3 sequence (DNA): TGCGCCAGCAGCACCGGTCCCTCGGCCGGCGGGGAGACCCAGTACTTC. The rearrangement uses TRBV5-1 and TRBJ2-5; a weak D match, TRBD2 (5 bases). V was shortened by 4 bases and J by 5 bases, with 21 bases between the two germline ends. The CDR3 consists of 16 residues. The germline gives CDR1 SGHRS, CDR2 YFSETQ.

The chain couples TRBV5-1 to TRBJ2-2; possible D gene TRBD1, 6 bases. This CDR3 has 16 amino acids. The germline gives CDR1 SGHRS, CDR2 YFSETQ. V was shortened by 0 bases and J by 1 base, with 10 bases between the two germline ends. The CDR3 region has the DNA TGCGCCAGCAGCTTGGAGGGGACACTGAACACCGGGGAGCTGTTTTTT. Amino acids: CASSLEGTLNTGELFF.

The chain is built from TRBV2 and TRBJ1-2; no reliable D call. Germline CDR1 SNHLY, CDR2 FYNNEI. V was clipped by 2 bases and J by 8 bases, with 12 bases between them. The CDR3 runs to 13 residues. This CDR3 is CASSERGSRGYTF. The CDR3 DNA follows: TGTGCCAGCAGTGAACGGGGATCCAGAGGCTACACCTTC.

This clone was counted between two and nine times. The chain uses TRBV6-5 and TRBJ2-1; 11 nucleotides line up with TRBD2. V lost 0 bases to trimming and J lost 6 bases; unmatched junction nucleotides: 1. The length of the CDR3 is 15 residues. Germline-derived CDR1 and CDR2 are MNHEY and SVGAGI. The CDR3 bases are TGTGCCAGCAGTTACTCTAGCGGGGGGGCCAATGAGCAGTTCTTC. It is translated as CASSYSSGGANEQFF.

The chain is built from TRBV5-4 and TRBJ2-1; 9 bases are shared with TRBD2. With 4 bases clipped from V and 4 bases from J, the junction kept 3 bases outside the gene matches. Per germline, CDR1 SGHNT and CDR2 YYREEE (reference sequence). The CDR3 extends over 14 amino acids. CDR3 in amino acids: CASSLGLAYNEQFF. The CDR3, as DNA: TGTGCCAGCAGCCTGGGACTAGCTTACAATGAGCAGTTCTTC.

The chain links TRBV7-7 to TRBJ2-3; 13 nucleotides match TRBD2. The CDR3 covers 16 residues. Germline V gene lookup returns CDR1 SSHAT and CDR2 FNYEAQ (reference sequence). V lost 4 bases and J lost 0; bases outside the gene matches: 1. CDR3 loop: CASSSGLAGSTDTQYF. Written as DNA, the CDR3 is TGTGCCAGCAGCTCGGGACTAGCGGGAAGCACAGATACGCAGTATTTT.

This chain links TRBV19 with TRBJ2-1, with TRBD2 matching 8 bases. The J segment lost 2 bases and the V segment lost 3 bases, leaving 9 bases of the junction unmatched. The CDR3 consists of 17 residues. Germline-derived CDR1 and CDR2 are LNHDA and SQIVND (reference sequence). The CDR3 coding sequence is TGTGCCAGTAGTATGGGTATCACGGGGGGGCCCTACAATGAGCAGTTCTTC. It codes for CASSMGITGGPYNEQFF. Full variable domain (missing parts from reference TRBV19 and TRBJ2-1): DGGITQSPKYLFRKEGQNVTLSCEQNLNHDAMYWYRQDPGQGLRLIYYSQIVNDFQKGDIAEGYSVSREKKESFPLTVTSAQKNPTAFYLCASSMGITGGPYNEQFFGPGTRLTVL.

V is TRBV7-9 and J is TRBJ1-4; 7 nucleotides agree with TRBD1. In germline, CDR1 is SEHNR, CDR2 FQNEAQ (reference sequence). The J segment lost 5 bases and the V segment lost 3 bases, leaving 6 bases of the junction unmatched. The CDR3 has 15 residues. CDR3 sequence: CASSFSTGKNEKLFF. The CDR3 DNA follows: TGTGCCAGCAGCTTCTCGACAGGGAAGAATGAAAAACTGTTTTTT.

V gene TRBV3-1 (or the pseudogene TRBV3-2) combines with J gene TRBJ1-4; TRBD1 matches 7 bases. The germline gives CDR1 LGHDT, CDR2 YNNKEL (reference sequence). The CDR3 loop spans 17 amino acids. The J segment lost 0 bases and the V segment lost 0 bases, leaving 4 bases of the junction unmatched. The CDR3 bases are TGTGCCAGCAGCCAAGATGGGACAGATTCAACTAATGAAAAACTGTTTTTT. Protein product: CASSQDGTDSTNEKLFF.

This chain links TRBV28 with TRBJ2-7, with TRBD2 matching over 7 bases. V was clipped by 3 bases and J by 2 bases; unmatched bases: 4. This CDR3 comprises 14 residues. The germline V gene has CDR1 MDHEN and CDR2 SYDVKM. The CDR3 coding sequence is TGTGCCAGCAGTTTCTCCGGGACTACCTACGAGCAGTACTTC. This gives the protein CASSFSGTTYEQYF.